Listed here is a single TCR beta chain. Per the germline V gene, CDR1 is MNHNY and CDR2 is SVGAGI (reference sequence). This CDR3 is built from 16 residues. V dropped 2 bases and J dropped 2; count of bases not matched to a gene: 7. The data derive from a study of blood T cells in healthy people across ages. The authors ran a second PCR of roughly 7 to 11 cycles using a sample-barcoded 5' primer and a J-beta primer mix. A single record per CDR3 protein comes from TCRdb applying MiXCR to the 5' RACE reads. The sample has 1.2 million to 1.5 million distinct CDR3 sequences, almost 60% seen once. V gene TRBV6-6 combines with J gene TRBJ2-5; 8 positions match TRBD1. The sample taken for sequencing was blood. This TCR derives from a man between 18 and 29 years old in good health. CDR3 loop: CASSYPTGTGQETQYF. Here the CDR3 DNA reads TGTGCCAGCAGTTACCCGACCGGGACAGGTCAAGAGACCCAGTACTTC.